This passage covers 6 T cell receptor beta chains from one sample sequenced in a study of blood T cell repertoires in COVID-19. The data were produced by immunoSEQ multiplex PCR, yet TCRdb's version contains in-frame clones alone and is incomplete. The sample contains roughly 290,000 clones, 70% to 90% of which appear only once. The sequencing input was peripheral blood. The receptor source for this set is a woman between 50 and 59 years old who had recovered from COVID-19.

The V and J genes are TRBV7-9 and TRBJ2-7; D is perhaps TRBD1 (6 bases). The germline V gene encodes CDR1 SEHNR and CDR2 FQNEAQ (reference sequence). CDR3 length equals 14 residues. V was shortened by 3 bases and J by 4 bases, with 13 bases between the two germline ends. The CDR3 reads CASSLGAPGYEQYF. CDR3 sequence (DNA): TGTGCCAGCAGCTTGGGGGCCCCAGGGTACGAGCAGTACTTC.

The gene calls are TRBV5-1 and TRBJ2-2, with a possible D match to TRBD2 (5 bases). The ends were cut back, 4 bases at V and 7 bases at J, with 11 bases in the middle. Per the germline V gene, CDR1 is SGHRS and CDR2 is YFSETQ. The length of the CDR3 is 13 residues. The CDR3 nucleotides are TGCGCCAGCAGCCCCCTAGCTGGCGGGGAGCTGTTTTTT. It specifies CASSPLAGGELFF.

The chain uses TRBV9 and TRBJ1-2; possibly TRBD1 for D (6 bases). The CDR3 sequence is 15 residues long. Trimming took 0 bases from V and 2 from J, leaving 11 bases between them. Germline V gene lookup returns CDR1 SGDLS and CDR2 YYNGEE. The chain's CDR3 is CASSVEMQGNYGYTF. CDR3 in DNA: TGTGCCAGCAGCGTAGAAATGCAGGGGAACTATGGCTACACCTTC. Full variable domain (rest looked up from reference TRBV9 and TRBJ1-2): DSGVTQTPKHLITATGQRVTLRCSPRSGDLSVYWYQQSLDQGLQFLIQYYNGEERAKGNILERFSAQQFPDLHSELNLSSLELGDSALYFCASSVEMQGNYGYTFGSGTRLTVV.

V gene TRBV10-2 combines with J gene TRBJ2-7; 8 bases agree with TRBD1. Germline CDR1 reads WSHSY; CDR2 reads SAAADI. This CDR3 is built from 16 residues. The ends lost 7 bases at V and 0 bases at J; junction bases unmatched: 11. CDR3 DNA sequence: TGCGCCAGCACCACTCTACCAACAGGGGGCTCCTACGAGCAGTACTTC. Protein sequence: CASTTLPTGGSYEQYF.

The V and J genes are TRBV18 and TRBJ2-7; D possibly corresponds to TRBD2 (6 bases). From germline, CDR1 is KGHSH and CDR2 LQKENI. The CDR3 length is 15 residues. The germline V and J ends were trimmed by 3 bases and 0 bases, with 12 bases remaining between them. The CDR3 sequence: CASSPIAVNSYEQYF. The CDR3 DNA sequence: TGTGCCAGCTCACCGATAGCGGTAAACTCCTACGAGCAGTACTTC. Using reference TRBV18 and TRBJ2-7 for the parts outside the CDR3, the full variable domain is NAGVMQNPRHLVRRRGQEARLRCSPMKGHSHVYWYRQLPEEGLKFMVYLQKENIIDESGMPKERFSAEFPKEGPSILRIQQVVRGDSAAYFCASSPIAVNSYEQYFGPGTRLTVT.

This chain joins TRBV7-2 and TRBJ2-7; D call uncertain. Trimming took 2 bases from V and 0 from J, leaving 11 bases between them. CDR1 and CDR2 from the germline V gene are SGHTA and FQGNSA. The CDR3 extends over 15 amino acids. CDR3 sequence: CASSLLPVRSYEQYF. The DNA for the CDR3 is TGTGCCAGCAGCTTATTGCCGGTCCGCTCCTACGAGCAGTACTTC. The complete variable domain, with remaining parts taken from reference TRBV7-2 and TRBJ2-7, reads GAGVSQSPSNKVTEKGKDVELRCDPISGHTALYWYRQSLGQGLEFLIYFQGNSAPDKSGLPSDRFSAERTGGSVSTLTIQRTQQEDSAVYLCASSLLPVRSYEQYFGPGTRLTVT.